The 3 T cell receptor beta chains presented below share a single source sample, sequenced in a study of T cells after yellow fever vaccination. TCRdb reprocessed the 5' RACE reads with MiXCR, giving one entry per CDR3 protein. In the table there are 300,000 or so distinct CDR3 sequences, 10% to 15% of which are singletons. Specimen: CD4+ T cells sorted from PBMCs, collected 45 days after the yellow fever booster vaccination. The receptors shown here come from a man aged 25 to 40 who received the YFV17D yellow fever vaccine.

This clonotype has at least ten counts. The rearrangement links TRBV18 to TRBJ2-2, with a possible D match to TRBD2 (5 bases). The CDR3 covers 14 residues. V was pared by 5 bases and J by 6 bases, with 13 bases between. CDR1 KGHSH and CDR2 LQKENI come from the germline V gene. CDR3 residues: CASSFSEGAGELFF. The CDR3 DNA follows: TGTGCCAGCTCATTCTCAGAGGGCGCCGGGGAGCTGTTTTTT.

This clonotype was counted between two and nine times. The J gene is TRBJ2-5, the V gene TRBV7-9; D gene ambiguous. The germline V and J ends were trimmed by 3 bases and 6 bases, with 5 bases remaining between them. Germline V gives CDR1 SEHNR, CDR2 FQNEAQ (reference sequence). The CDR3 spans 11 residues. The CDR3 here is CASSFQQTQYF. In DNA form, the CDR3 reads TGTGCCAGCAGCTTTCAGCAGACCCAGTACTTC.

This clonotype turned up a few times. The chain is built from TRBV7-9 and TRBJ2-2, with D perhaps TRBD1 (5 bases). The V gene's germline CDR1 is SEHNR and CDR2 FQNEAQ (reference sequence). Deletions cut 6 bases from V and 6 bases from J, with 14 bases between. The CDR3 sequence is 14 residues long. In DNA, the CDR3 is TGTGCCAGCAGGCTCAGGGTAGGGGCCGGGGAGCTGTTTTTT. As protein: CASRLRVGAGELFF.